One sample yielded the 22 T cell receptor beta chains listed below, sequenced in a study of post-analysis software for immune sequencing data. Whole-study findings and limits: Higher frequency in patients than in controls was seen for 5 or 6 TRBV segments, with TRBV5-6, TRBV5-1 and TRBV20-1 among them.

No antigen has been identified for these receptors. Unique molecular identifiers tagged the TCR beta cDNA libraries. In TCRdb, the PCR reads were re-called with MiXCR into one record per CDR3 protein. This sample yields 750,000 to 950,000 distinct CDR3 sequences, of which about 45% are seen a single time; roughly 4.5% belongs to the top ten. The sequenced sample consisted of blood. The receptors originated from a girl aged 5 to 17 with multiple sclerosis.

The rearrangement joins TRBV6-2 or TRBV6-3 to TRBJ2-7; D remains unclear. This CDR3 region has 12 residues. With 5 bases removed from V and 4 bases from J, the gap between germline ends came to 9 bases. Germline V gene sequence: CDR1 MNHEY, CDR2 SVGEGT. The CDR3 sequence is CASSVNGYEQYF. The CDR3, as DNA: TGTGCCAGCAGTGTAAACGGGTACGAGCAGTACTTC.

The V gene is TRBV10-3, the J gene TRBJ2-7; TRBD2 aligns across 7 bases. Germline lookup yields CDR1 ENHRY and CDR2 SYGVKD. The CDR3 covers 15 residues. Losses at the gene ends were 2 bases for V and 3 bases for J; bases not matched to a gene: 7. Written as DNA, the CDR3 is TGTGCCATCAGTGAGGCGGCTAGCGGAAACTACGAGCAGTACTTC. It translates to CAISEAASGNYEQYF.

V usage is TRBV12-3 or TRBV12-4 and J usage is TRBJ1-2, with D maybe TRBD1 (5 bases). The CDR3 has 15 amino acids. Trimming stripped 6 bases from V and 4 bases from J, with 18 bases between. This chain's CDR3 is CASSQEGNQGYGYTF. CDR3 coding DNA: TGTGCCAGCAGCCAAGAGGGGAACCAAGGCTATGGCTACACCTTC.

In this sample, this clonotype turned up a few times. The J gene is TRBJ1-1, the V gene TRBV5-1; D perhaps matches TRBD1 (6 bases). CDR3 size: 17 residues. Trimming stripped 0 bases from V and 3 bases from J, with 18 bases between. CDR1 is SGHRS and CDR2 is YFSETQ in the germline V gene. The CDR3 region is CASSLEGRSGVDTEAFF. The CDR3 DNA is TGCGCCAGCAGCTTGGAGGGTAGGTCAGGGGTGGACACTGAAGCTTTCTTT.

This clonotype was recorded a few times. The rearrangement uses TRBV29-1 and TRBJ2-7; 7 bases line up with TRBD1. Looked up from germline, CDR1 is SQVTM and CDR2 is ANQGSEA. There are 12 residues in the CDR3. Losses at the gene ends were 4 bases for V and 4 bases for J; bases not matched to a gene: 4. CDR3 residues: CSVVWTGYEQYF. The CDR3 coding sequence is TGCAGCGTTGTGTGGACAGGTTACGAGCAGTACTTC.

A few counts support this clonotype. The chain carries TRBV14 and TRBJ1-5, with TRBD1 matching over 11 bases. Per germline, CDR1 SGHDN and CDR2 FVKESK. V lost 3 bases to trimming and J lost 6 bases; unmatched junction nucleotides: 10. The CDR3 has 17 residues. CDR3 loop: CASSHVTPGTGGQPQHF. In DNA form, the CDR3 reads TGTGCCAGCAGCCATGTAACGCCTGGGACAGGGGGTCAGCCCCAGCATTTT. Full variable domain (missing parts from reference TRBV14 and TRBJ1-5): EAGVTQFPSHSVIEKGQTVTLRCDPISGHDNLYWYRRVMGKEIKFLLHFVKESKQDESGMPNNRFLAERTGGTYSTLKVQPAELEDSGVYFCASSHVTPGTGGQPQHFGDGTRLSIL.

This clonotype has more than one count but fewer than ten. CDR3: CSAREAGRLYEQYF. The CDR3 DNA is TGCAGTGCTAGAGAAGCGGGAAGGCTCTACGAGCAGTACTTC. This chain links TRBV20-1 with TRBJ2-7, with TRBD2 identical over 7 bases. Unmatched junction bases numbered 5, after V lost 0 bases and J lost 3 bases. This CDR3 is built from 14 residues. Germline loops: CDR1 DFQATT, CDR2 SNEGSKA (reference sequence).

This clonotype showed up many times. The gene calls are TRBV29-1 and TRBJ2-7; 10 bases line up with TRBD2. Trimming cost V 7 bases and J 5 bases; bases outside gene matches: 8. CDR1 and CDR2 (germline): SQVTM, ANQGSEA. The CDR3 contains 13 residues. CDR3 bases: TGCAGCGCCGAATCCGGGACTAGCGACGAGCAGTACTTC. This sequence encodes CSAESGTSDEQYF.

A few counts support this clonotype. The chain joins TRBV27 to TRBJ2-1; D remains ambiguous. V was clipped by 7 bases and J by 1 base, with 11 bases between them. CDR1 and CDR2 from the germline V gene are MNHEY and SMNVEV (reference sequence). The CDR3 totals 14 residues. Here the CDR3 reads CASNGHSSYNEQFF. The CDR3 nucleotides are TGTGCCAGCAACGGGCATTCTTCCTACAATGAGCAGTTCTTC.

The CDR3 is CASSLGPGTDGYTF. CDR3 in DNA: TGTGCCAGCAGCTTAGGGCCAGGGACTGATGGCTACACCTTC. The V call is TRBV7-9, the J call TRBJ1-2; maybe TRBD1 (5 bases). The CDR3 covers 14 residues. V lost 1 base and J lost 6, with 12 bases in between. The V gene's germline CDR1 is SEHNR and CDR2 FQNEAQ (reference sequence).

This chain uses TRBV15 with TRBJ2-3; 7 bases agree with TRBD2. The junction had 19 bases not matched to a gene; V was cut back by 1 base and J by 3 bases. The CDR3 loop spans 20 amino acids. Germline CDR1 is LNHNV and CDR2 is YYDKDF (reference sequence). CDR3 in amino acids: CATSRGNEPSGRALTDTQYF. The CDR3 DNA is TGTGCCACCAGCAGAGGTAATGAGCCTAGCGGAAGGGCCCTGACAGATACGCAGTATTTT.

This clonotype was seen only a few times. J is TRBJ2-3 and V is TRBV5-1, with 8 bases fitting TRBD1. CDR3 size: 15 residues. Germline values: CDR1 SGHRS, CDR2 YFSETQ. The junction had 2 bases not matched to a gene; V was cut back by 0 bases and J by 2 bases. DNA for the CDR3: TGCGCCAGCAGCTTGGGGACAGGGAACACAGATACGCAGTATTTT. It yields the protein CASSLGTGNTDTQYF.

The chain uses TRBV5-1 and TRBJ2-2; D is ambiguous. The CDR3 totals 14 residues. The germline V gene encodes CDR1 SGHRS and CDR2 YFSETQ. Trimming took 1 base from V and 5 from J, leaving 9 bases between them. This CDR3 reads CASSLSTWTGELFF. The CDR3 DNA is TGCGCCAGCAGCTTGTCCACTTGGACCGGGGAGCTGTTTTTT. Based on the CDR3 plus reference TRBV5-1 and TRBJ2-2, the full variable domain is KAGVTQTPRYLIKTRGQQVTLSCSPISGHRSVSWYQQTPGQGLQFLFEYFSETQRNKGNFPGRFSGRQFSNSRSEMNVSTLELGDSALYLCASSLSTWTGELFFGEGSRLTVL.

Comments on this clonotype: A read error is possible here, since a much larger clone lies one base away. The gene calls are TRBV7-6 and TRBJ2-1; D is ambiguous. Per germline, CDR1 SGHVS and CDR2 FNYEAQ. The V and J ends lost 1 base and 13 bases respectively, with 14 bases between them. The CDR3 spans 13 residues. Here the CDR3 DNA reads TGTGCCAGCAGCTTAGTTACCGGAGAGACCCAGTTCTTC. Protein product: CASSLVTGETQFF. Filled out from reference TRBV7-6 and TRBJ2-1, the complete variable domain reads GAGVSQSPRYKVTKRGQDVALRCDPISGHVSLYWYRQALGQGPEFLTYFNYEAQQDKSGLPNDRFSAERPEGSISTLTIQRTEQRDSAMYRCASSLVTGETQFFGPGTRLTVL.

The chain has TRBV11-3 and TRBJ2-4; TRBD1 matches 8 bases. The CDR3 length is 14 residues. With V trimmed by 5 bases and J by 13 bases, 13 bases remained unmatched. Germline CDR1 is SGHNT and CDR2 is YENEEA. The CDR3, as DNA: TGTGCCAGCAGCCCGGACAGGGCCGTGCGTGAGCAGTACTTC. Translating it yields CASSPDRAVREQYF.

This chain links TRBV4-3 with TRBJ2-7; 8 bases match TRBD2. The CDR3 loop spans 16 amino acids. V lost 0 bases, J lost 5 bases, and 9 bases stayed unmatched. Per germline, CDR1 LGHNA and CDR2 YSLEER. CDR3 residues: CASSQDGTRADHEQYF. The CDR3, as DNA: TGCGCCAGCAGCCAAGACGGGACTAGAGCAGACCACGAGCAGTACTTC.

The J gene is TRBJ1-2, the V gene TRBV30; 9 nucleotides align to TRBD1. With V trimmed by 6 bases and J by 0 bases, 14 bases remained unmatched. Germline V gives CDR1 GTSNPN, CDR2 SVGIG (reference sequence). CDR3 length equals 17 residues. The CDR3 spells CACPASGQGQTNYGYTF. The CDR3 nucleotides read TGTGCCTGCCCTGCATCGGGACAGGGACAAACTAACTATGGCTACACCTTC.

Only a few counts were recorded for this clonotype. At one end the junction does not follow the germline gene, possibly because of a read error. This chain joins TRBV28 and TRBJ2-5; 8 nucleotides match TRBD1. This CDR3 has 14 residues. Germline-derived CDR1 and CDR2 are MDHEN and SYDVKM. The CDR3 DNA reads TGTGCCGGCAGCCCGGACAGGGTCTGGGAGACCCAGTACTTC. Its translation: CAGSPDRVWETQYF.

The chain has TRBV20-1 and TRBJ2-5; 12 bases fit TRBD2. Germline V CDR1 and CDR2: DFQATT, SNEGSKA (reference sequence). V trimming: 5 bases; J trimming: 4 bases; junction bases outside the gene matches: 11. The CDR3 runs to 16 residues. The CDR3, as DNA: TGCAGTGCTTCACGACTAGCGGGAGATTGGGGAGAGACCCAGTACTTC. Protein: CSASRLAGDWGETQYF.

The V call is TRBV15, the J call TRBJ2-5; D possibly uses TRBD1 or TRBD2 (5 bases each). V was trimmed by 5 bases and J by 5 bases, leaving 18 bases between them. CDR3 length: 15 residues. From germline, CDR1 is LNHNV and CDR2 YYDKDF (reference sequence). The CDR3 bases are TGTGCCACCAGCTCAGGGTTCCTAGCCCGGGAGACCCAGTACTTC. It specifies CATSSGFLARETQYF.

The genes are TRBV13 and TRBJ2-1, with 7 positions matching TRBD1. The CDR3 has 15 amino acids. Germline assignment: CDR1 PRHDT and CDR2 FYEKMQ (reference sequence). V dropped 3 bases and J dropped 4; count of bases not matched to a gene: 6. CDR3 region: CASSLRDSAYNEQFF. The CDR3 bases are TGTGCCAGCAGCTTGAGGGACAGTGCTTACAATGAGCAGTTCTTC.

The V gene is TRBV20-1, the J gene TRBJ1-4; D is unresolved. Trimming cost V 5 bases and J 7 bases, with 11 bases left between them. The germline V gene has CDR1 DFQATT and CDR2 SNEGSKA (reference sequence). This CDR3 is built from 12 residues. The CDR3 sequence: CSAPGAAEKLFF. In nucleotides, the CDR3 is TGCAGTGCTCCGGGAGCCGCTGAAAAACTGTTTTTT.